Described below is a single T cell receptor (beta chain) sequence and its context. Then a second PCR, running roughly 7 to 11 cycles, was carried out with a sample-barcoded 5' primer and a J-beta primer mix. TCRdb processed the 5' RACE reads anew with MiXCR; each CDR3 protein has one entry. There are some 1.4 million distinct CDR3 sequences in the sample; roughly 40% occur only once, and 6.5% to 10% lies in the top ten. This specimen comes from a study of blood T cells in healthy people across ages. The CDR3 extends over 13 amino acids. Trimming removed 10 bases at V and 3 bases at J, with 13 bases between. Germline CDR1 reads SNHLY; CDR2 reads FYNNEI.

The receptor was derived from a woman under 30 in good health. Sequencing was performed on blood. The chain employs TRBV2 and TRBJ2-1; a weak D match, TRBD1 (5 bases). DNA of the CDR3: TGTGCCACGCTCCCCCAGGGCTACAATGAGCAGTTCTTC. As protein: CATLPQGYNEQFF. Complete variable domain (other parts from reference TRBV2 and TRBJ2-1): EPEVTQTPSHQVTQMGQEVILRCVPISNHLYFYWYRQILGQKVEFLVSFYNNEISEKSEIFDDQFSVERPDGSNFTLKIRSTKLEDSAMYFCATLPQGYNEQFFGPGTRLTVL.